A single count supports the clone carrying this T cell receptor beta chain. The antigen remains unidentified. The entry originates in a study of cytomegalovirus exposure and HLA in healthy donors. Points from the study as a whole: According to the study, 180 or so TCR beta chains were cytomegalovirus-associated. Reports described diagnosis of cytomegalovirus status by the classifier as highly specific and sensitive.

Profiling relied on immunoSEQ multiplex PCR, and the TCRdb table lists in-frame clones only, not all of them. Here the sample spans about 330,000 clones, around 86% being singletons. Source material: PBMCs. The clonotype was recovered from a woman younger than 35 in good health and CMV-seronegative.

In nucleotides, the CDR3 is TGTGCCAGCAGCCCCGGGACTAGCGGGAGCATCTCCTACAATGAGCAGTTCTTC. It yields the protein CASSPGTSGSISYNEQFF. The gene calls are TRBV5-6 and TRBJ2-1; 14 bases map to TRBD2. In germline, CDR1 is SGHDT, CDR2 YYEEEE. The CDR3 runs to 18 residues. Trimming cost V 4 bases and J 0 bases; bases outside gene matches: 6.